This TCR beta chain was found in a study of cytomegalovirus exposure and HLA in healthy donors. Study information: Drawn from HLA-typed donors, 65 million to 100 million unique TCRs were held in an early data release. Study conclusions and caveats: It was shown in a later analysis that HLA-associated TCR beta chains were more clonally expanded than other, equally common chains.

CDR3 size: 16 residues. Germline CDR1 reads SGHNT; CDR2 reads YYREEE (reference sequence). About this clone itself: Its matching antigen is unknown. One junction end disagrees with the germline gene, perhaps due to a read error. The sample holds other DNA sequences that translate to the same CDR3.

Primers for the PCR totalled 60 Vbeta and 13 Jbeta. Libraries were prepared by immunoSEQ multiplex PCR; TCRdb keeps only in-frame clonotypes and omits some of them. The sample holds around 100,000 clones, roughly 85% seen once. This TCR came from a man under 40 in good health and CMV-seropositive. The chain has TRBV5-4 and TRBJ2-3, with TRBD2 identical over 10 bases. The source material was PBMCs. Written as DNA, the CDR3 is TGTGCCAGTAGCTCCACGAGCGGGAGGGACGGGGATACGCAGTATTTT. Translating it yields CASSSTSGRDGDTQYF. Supplemented by reference TRBV5-4 and TRBJ2-3, the full variable domain reads ETGVTQSPTHLIKTRGQQVTLRCSSQSGHNTVSWYQQALGQGPQFIFQYYREEENGRGNFPPRFSGLQFPNYSSELNVNALELDDSALYLCASSSTSGRDGDTQYFGPGTRLTVL.